A single sample is the source of the 20 T cell receptor beta chains below, sequenced in a study of Ad26.COV2.S vaccination and SARS-CoV-2 variants. The treatment is: 19 received Ad26.COV2.S at low or high dose, single or two shots; a few received placebo; per-sample allocation not given. Samples came from day 63 after the first vaccine or placebo injection. Generated by immunoSEQ multiplex PCR, the TCRdb table keeps only in-frame clones and is missing some. Among some 340,000 clones, 86% were seen once, and the ten largest hold 1.9%. The starting material was peripheral blood, obtained in a trial of Ad26.COV2.S vaccine versus placebo. These receptors originate from a person aged 18-60 years who received the Ad26.COV2.S COVID-19 vaccine or a placebo.

The chain combines TRBV11-2 with TRBJ2-1; 7 bases align to TRBD2. The CDR3 runs to 16 residues. The V segment lost 5 bases and the J segment 8 bases; nucleotides outside the gene matches: 15. Germline-derived CDR1 and CDR2 are SGHAT and FQNNGV. The CDR3 sequence is CASSRTSLDLRHEQFF. The CDR3, as DNA: TGTGCCAGCAGCCGGACTAGTCTAGACCTCAGGCATGAGCAGTTCTTC.

The CDR3 loop reads CASSYSWGSLRDTIYF. CDR3 bases: TGTGCCAGCAGTTACTCCTGGGGCTCCCTAAGGGACACCATATATTTT. This chain connects TRBV6-6 to TRBJ1-3, with D perhaps matching TRBD1 (5 bases). Germline CDR1 MNHNY, CDR2 SVGAGI (reference sequence). The CDR3 totals 16 residues. V dropped 0 bases and J dropped 8 bases, with 17 bases sitting between them.

V is TRBV7-9 and J is TRBJ2-7, with D perhaps matching TRBD2 (7 bases). In germline, CDR1 is SEHNR, CDR2 FQNEAQ (reference sequence). The CDR3 is made up of 13 amino acids. Trimming removed 3 bases at V and 7 bases at J, with 13 bases between. This chain's CDR3 is CASSFGGPGEQYF. CDR3 coding DNA: TGTGCCAGCAGCTTCGGGGGGCCCGGGGAGCAGTACTTC.

The rearrangement links TRBV5-6 to TRBJ1-2; no firm D call. CDR3 length: 12 residues. The V end lost 5 bases, the J end lost 5 bases, and 10 bases lay between the germline ends. CDR1 is SGHDT and CDR2 is YYEEEE in the germline V gene. CDR3 region: CASRERGYGYTF. CDR3 DNA sequence: TGTGCCAGCAGGGAGAGAGGGTATGGCTACACCTTC.

This clone has only a few counts. V is TRBV5-5 and J is TRBJ2-3; 9 bases align to TRBD2. J was trimmed by 5 bases and V by 0 bases; bases with no gene match: 4. The CDR3 loop spans 15 amino acids. Looked up from germline, CDR1 is SGHKS and CDR2 is YYEKEE (reference sequence). Here the CDR3 reads CASSLGLAGIDTQYF. Written as DNA, the CDR3 is TGTGCCAGCAGCTTGGGGCTAGCGGGGATAGATACGCAGTATTTT. The whole variable domain, remainder taken from reference TRBV5-5 and TRBJ2-3, is DAGVTQSPTHLIKTRGQQVTLRCSPISGHKSVSWYQQVLGQGPQFIFQYYEKEERGRGNFPDRFSARQFPNYSSELNVNALLLGDSALYLCASSLGLAGIDTQYFGPGTRLTVL.

The chain uses TRBV7-8 and TRBJ2-5; tentative D call: TRBD1 (7 bases). Trimming removed 2 bases from V and 7 bases from J, with 14 bases in between. Germline V gene data show CDR1 as SGHVS and CDR2 as FQNEAQ. The CDR3 is 14 amino acids. The CDR3 here is CASSLPGQGGTQYF. In DNA form, the CDR3 reads TGTGCCAGCAGCTTACCGGGCCAGGGGGGGACCCAGTACTTC.

This chain joins TRBV23-1 and TRBJ2-1; D is perhaps TRBD2 (5 bases). TRBV23-1 counts as an open reading frame of uncertain function. The CDR3 extends over 11 amino acids. V lost 11 bases and J lost 4, with 9 bases in between. The CDR3 region has the DNA TGCGCCGCCGGGGAATACAATGAGCAGTTCTTC. The encoded protein is CAAGEYNEQFF.

This chain uses TRBV5-1 with TRBJ1-6, with a possible D match to TRBD1 (6 bases). Trimming left V 4 bases short and J 9 bases short, with 23 bases between. CDR1 is SGHRS and CDR2 is YFSETQ in the germline V gene. The CDR3 is made up of 17 amino acids. As DNA, the CDR3 is TGCGCCAGCAGCAAGAGTTGGGACACTCGAAAGAGTTCACCCCTCCACTTT. This encodes CASSKSWDTRKSSPLHF.

In its sample, this clone is medium-sized (0.01 to 0.1%). This chain uses TRBV3-1 (or the pseudogene TRBV3-2) with TRBJ1-2, with a tentative D call TRBD1 (6 bases). Trimming removed 1 base from V and 4 bases from J, with 10 bases in between. The germline CDR1 and CDR2 sequences are LGHDT and YNNKEL (reference sequence). This CDR3 spans 14 amino acids. CDR3 nucleotides: TGTGCCAGCAGCCAAGGGACAGCTTCCTATGGCTACACCTTC. Protein sequence: CASSQGTASYGYTF.

The V and J genes are TRBV6-4 and TRBJ2-5; D possibly corresponds to TRBD2 (6 bases). The CDR3 extends over 9 amino acids. Looked up from germline, CDR1 is MRHNA and CDR2 is SNTAGT. The DNA for the CDR3 is TGTGGGGGAGGAGAGACCCAGTACTTC. As protein: CGGGETQYF.

Regarding this clone: The junction shows a germline mismatch at one end, possibly a read error. V usage is TRBV7-2 and J usage is TRBJ1-6, with D uncertain. CDR1 and CDR2 from the germline V gene are SGHTA and FQGNSA. The CDR3 loop spans 12 amino acids. As DNA, the CDR3 is TGTGCCAGCAGCTTAGCATCCGCACCTCTCCACTTT. Translation: CASSLASAPLHF. Using reference TRBV7-2 and TRBJ1-6 for the parts outside the CDR3, the full variable domain is GAGVSQSPSNKVTEKGKDVELRCDPISGHTALYWYRQSLGQGLEFLIYFQGNSAPDKSGLPSDRFSAERTGGSVSTLTIQRTQQEDSAVYLCASSLASAPLHFGNGTRLTVT.

This clone was counted only a few times. V and J are TRBV10-3 and TRBJ2-6; D call uncertain. Per the germline V gene, CDR1 is ENHRY and CDR2 is SYGVKD. The CDR3 sequence is 16 residues long. The V gene lost 0 bases and the J gene lost 0 bases, with 6 bases spanning the gap. CDR3 protein: CAISESTFSGANVLTF. The DNA of the CDR3 is TGTGCCATCAGTGAGTCAACGTTCTCTGGGGCCAACGTCCTGACTTTC.

The J gene is TRBJ2-7, the V gene TRBV9, with D perhaps assigned TRBD1 or TRBD2 (5 bases each). The CDR3 extends over 13 amino acids. Germline V gene data show CDR1 as SGDLS and CDR2 as YYNGEE. V was clipped by 0 bases and J by 6 bases, with 10 bases between them. CDR3 amino acids: CASSVGLGGEQYF. In DNA, the CDR3 is TGTGCCAGCAGCGTAGGTCTTGGGGGCGAGCAGTACTTC.

The V gene is TRBV30, the J gene TRBJ1-2; D is unresolved. In germline, CDR1 is GTSNPN, CDR2 SVGIG (reference sequence). The CDR3 length is 13 residues. Trimming shortened V by 4 bases and J by 6 bases, and 15 bases separated the two germline ends. Here the CDR3 DNA reads TGTGCCTGGAAGGACTTCGGGAGAGATGGCTACACCTTC. Translated, it gives CAWKDFGRDGYTF.

This chain links TRBV6-5 with TRBJ1-2; D possibly corresponds to TRBD1 (5 bases). The V end lost 6 bases, the J end lost 2 bases, and 10 bases lay between the germline ends. In germline, CDR1 is MNHEY, CDR2 SVGAGI. The CDR3 loop spans 13 amino acids. The CDR3 DNA reads TGTGCCAGCAGCGGGACGGCCAACTATGGCTACACCTTC. This codes for CASSGTANYGYTF.

V is TRBV4-1 and J is TRBJ2-7; 13 positions match TRBD2. CDR1 is MGHRA, CDR2 YSYEKL, per germline. Losses at the gene ends were 2 bases for V and 4 bases for J; bases not matched to a gene: 20. The length of the CDR3 is 21 residues. The CDR3, as DNA: TGCGCCAGCAGCCAAACCCCGGGACTAGCGGGGATGTCGGTACGGGGATACGAGCAGTACTTC. This encodes CASSQTPGLAGMSVRGYEQYF.

V gene TRBV12-5 combines with J gene TRBJ1-6; D unclear. The V end lost 1 base, the J end lost 6 bases, and 7 bases lay between the germline ends. Germline CDR1 reads LGHNT; CDR2 reads FRNRAP. The CDR3 spans 14 residues. CDR3 in DNA: TGTGCTAGTGGTTTGGGGGATCGTAATTCACCCCTCCACTTT. Its protein product is CASGLGDRNSPLHF.

Here the CDR3 reads CASSGSSGGAATQYF. In DNA, the CDR3 is TGTGCCAGCAGCGGATCTAGCGGGGGGGCAGCGACGCAGTATTTT. The chain combines TRBV2 with TRBJ2-3, with 12 bases lining up with TRBD2. Per germline, CDR1 SNHLY and CDR2 FYNNEI. This CDR3 spans 15 amino acids. Unmatched junction bases numbered 10, after V lost 6 bases and J lost 9 bases.

About this clone: The junction shows a germline mismatch at one end, possibly a read error. The chain joins TRBV29-1 to TRBJ1-2; 7 bases fit TRBD1. Germline V CDR1 and CDR2: SQVTM, ANQGSEA. The CDR3 extends over 16 amino acids. The CDR3 sequence is CSVEGGGQSSKYGYTF. CDR3 nucleotide sequence: TGCAGCGTTGAAGGGGGGGGACAGTCATCTAAATATGGCTACACCTTC.

The chain carries TRBV6-5 and TRBJ2-2, with 8 positions matching TRBD1. This CDR3 spans 13 amino acids. CDR1 MNHEY and CDR2 SVGAGI come from the germline V gene. The ends lost 6 bases at V and 6 bases at J; junction bases unmatched: 3. The CDR3 nucleotides read TGTGCCAGCAGCCTCAGGGGGCCCGGGGAGCTGTTTTTT. Translating it yields CASSLRGPGELFF.